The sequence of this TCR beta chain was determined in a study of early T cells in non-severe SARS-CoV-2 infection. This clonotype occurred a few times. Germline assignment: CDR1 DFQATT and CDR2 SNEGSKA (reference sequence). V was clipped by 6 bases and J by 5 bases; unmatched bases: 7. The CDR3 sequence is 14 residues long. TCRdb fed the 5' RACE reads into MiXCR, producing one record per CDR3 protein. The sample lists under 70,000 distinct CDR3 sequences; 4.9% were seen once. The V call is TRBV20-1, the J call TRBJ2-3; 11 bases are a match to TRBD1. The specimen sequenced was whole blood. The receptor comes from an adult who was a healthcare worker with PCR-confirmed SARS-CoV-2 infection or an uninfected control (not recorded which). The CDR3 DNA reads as TGCAGTGCCGCGGGACAGGGGGGTGTAGATACGCAGTATTTT. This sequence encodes CSAAGQGGVDTQYF.